This T cell receptor beta chain comes out of a study of human versus mouse CDR3 diversity and MHC coevolution (dated by TCRdb to 2016 to 2017). Notes on the research overall: The immunoSEQ assay was reported to detect one in 200,000 T cells and to minimize multiplex PCR amplification bias. Across the mouse and human samples, each sample yielded between 0.6 x 10^7 and 1.6 x 10^7 valid reads. Human naive CD4 T cell repertoires were used as a reference for TCR selection on multiple MHC II alleles and were compared with human-TCR-locus transgenic mice carrying single MHC II. The human cohort comprised three healthy volunteer blood donors, one aged 30 to 40, one aged 40 to 50 and one aged 60 to 70 at collection. Here is what the overall study found, with its caveats: Because human T cells were selected on more than 5 MHC II alleles, repertoire diversity was not considered directly comparable between humans and mice. On average, humans had more CDR3 deletions and insertions than mice did, pointing to greater exonuclease and TdT activity. The largest TCR beta repertoire, some 1.6 million clonotypes, was estimated by iCHAO1 for humans, a finding likely attributable to selection by multiple MHC II molecules. The lowest clonal inequality scores among all compared groups were observed in most of the three human donors.

A few counts support this clone. The clone's antigen remains unknown. The sample holds no much larger clone one base away, and base qualities are not on file. The QIAGEN blood and tissue kit was used to extract genomic DNA from sorted cells, and the DNA was quantified on a NanoDrop 1000. The immunoSEQ platform deep sequenced and quantified TCR alpha and beta chains by multiplex PCR of genomic DNA. The original methods were these. TCR sequences were annotated using IMGT gene and region definitions. Out-of-frame rearrangements were used as a proxy for the preselection repertoire and compared with in-frame clonotypes. To estimate repertoire size, the study used the iCHAO1 estimator that comes with the immunoSEQ platform. A Gini index, which is based on the Lorenz curve, was applied to in-frame amino acid clonotypes to measure clonal inequality. Shared clonotypes were counted with the intersect function of the R package tcR, and similarity was scored with the Jaccard index. V, J and V-J usage frequencies went into a principal component analysis run with the R prcomp function, with no normalization applied. TCRdb re-hosts the immuneACCESS table, in-frame sequences only. Its copies lack some clones; in the studies checked, an unresolved V gene accounts for under half of them, and the cause for the rest is not known. The D gene and trimming were derived from the DNA, and the V and J assignments and clone size from that table. In this sample the table shows some 60,000 clones, around 94% of which occur a single time. The ten largest clones take up approximately 20% of the sample.

Fluorescence-activated cell sorting was used to pull naive CD4 T cells, meaning cells that were CD45RO-negative and CD62L-positive, out of the PBMCs. Around 53 ml of fresh peripheral blood was collected from each donor, and PBMCs were isolated by Ficoll density centrifugation. Cell sorting was carried out on a FACSAria III instrument, and a purity above 90% was achieved for all samples. In the germline V gene (reference sequence), CDR1 corresponds to LNHDA and CDR2 to SQIVND. V is pared back by 3 bases and J by 7 bases, with 15 bases lying between the germline termini. From the cysteine up to the phenylalanine, the CDR3 has a length of 14 residues. The kept DNA is CDR3 alone, 42 bases in frame from the first base.

Here the chain combines TRBV19 and TRBJ1-2; TRBD1 could be the D gene, as 6 bases match. The sequence was obtained from a person aged 60 to 70 in good health. Sample: naive CD4+ T cells from blood. According to the study, the label for this sample's cell subset or site signals: CD45RO-negative CD62L-positive naive CD4 T cells. The sequence in DNA is TGTGCCAGTAGTATTTCCAGGGGCCAGGGTGGCTACACCTTC. It specifies CASSISRGQGGYTF. Here the CDR3 is joined to the reference TRBV19 and TRBJ1-2 genes, and the full variable domain is: DGGITQSPKYLFRKEGQNVTLSCEQNLNHDAMYWYRQDPGQGLRLIYYSQIVNDFQKGDIAEGYSVSREKKESFPLTVTSAQKNPTAFYLCASSISRGQGGYTFGSGTRLTVV.